This TCR beta chain was identified in a study of blood T cell repertoires in COVID-19. Study details: Some COVID-19 samples were acute and others convalescent; all came from the United States, Italy and Spain. T cells, B-cell-depleted T cells, or PBMCs supplied cDNA or gDNA.

This clone was found once. J lost 8 bases, V lost 2 bases, and 7 bases had no gene match. CDR1 and CDR2 from the germline V gene are MNHEY and SVGEGT. The CDR3 loop spans 14 amino acids. In the original analysis: For nucleated cells, counts were estimated from reference gene primer amplification. Clones were sequenced by immunoSEQ multiplex PCR, and TCRdb holds only the in-frame ones, with some missing. V and J calls and clone size follow that table, whereas D and trimming were derived from the DNA. The sample includes some 67,000 clones, approximately 87% of them seen just once. Sequenced: peripheral blood. The TCR originated in a woman aged 60 to 75 with acute or convalescent COVID-19. The chain has TRBV6-2 or TRBV6-3 and TRBJ1-1; 8 positions agree with TRBD1. DNA for the CDR3: TGTGCCAGCAGTTACCGACAGGGGTCACTAGAAGCTTTCTTT. Translation: CASSYRQGSLEAFF.